What follows are 20 T cell receptor beta chains derived from one specimen sequenced in a study of tumor and adjacent non-tumor tissue in lung cancer. The template was RNA from unsorted bulk tissue. The library came from three nested PCR rounds adapted from ARM-PCR protocols. In TCRdb, the multiplex PCR reads were re-called with MiXCR into one record per CDR3 protein. This sample yields under 150,000 distinct CDR3 sequences, of which roughly 66% are seen a single time; around a sixth belongs to the top ten. The sequencing input was lung tumor tissue. Receptors originate from a man in his 60s with small cell lung cancer.

As for this clonotype: This may arise from a read error, as a much more abundant clone is one base away. This chain joins TRBV20-1 and TRBJ2-1, with D tentatively TRBD2 (6 bases). The germline V gene encodes CDR1 DFQATT and CDR2 SNEGSKA (reference sequence). This CDR3 has 12 residues. Trimming stripped 6 bases from V and 8 bases from J, with 14 bases between. The CDR3, as DNA: TGCAGTGCACTATGGGACTCCGATGAGCAGTTCTTC. Amino acids: CSALWDSDEQFF.

As concerns this clonotype: One end of the junction varies from germline; a read error may be responsible. The CDR3 loop is CASRPTITWELFF. The DNA of the CDR3 is TGTGCCAGCAGGCCAACAATCACCTGGGAGCTGTTTTTT. V is TRBV11-2 and J is TRBJ2-2; D is uncertain. The CDR3 has 13 amino acids. Per germline, CDR1 SGHAT and CDR2 FQNNGV.

V and J are TRBV14 and TRBJ2-2; D gene unclear. Trimming cost V 3 bases and J 4 bases, with 6 bases left between them. CDR3 length: 13 amino acids. Germline assignment: CDR1 SGHDN and CDR2 FVKESK. The CDR3 coding sequence is TGTGCCAGCAGCCATCCTATCACCGGGGAGCTGTTTTTT. Its protein product is CASSHPITGELFF.

The chain employs TRBV20-1 and TRBJ2-3, with 10 bases matching TRBD2. CDR1 and CDR2 (germline): DFQATT, SNEGSKA (reference sequence). The CDR3 totals 14 residues. DNA for the CDR3: TGCAGATGTAGCGGGGGGAGCTTAGCAGATACGCAGTATTTT. Encoded protein: CRCSGGSLADTQYF.

The chain employs TRBV20-1 and TRBJ1-3; no firm D call. CDR1 is DFQATT and CDR2 is SNEGSKA in the germline V gene (reference sequence). The CDR3 runs to 14 residues. The V end was cut by 3 bases, the J end by 0 bases, with 9 bases between. The CDR3 DNA is TGCAGTGCTAGGGGGATTGACTCTGGAAACACCATATATTTT. This codes for CSARGIDSGNTIYF.

This clonotype showed up many times. The chain links TRBV11-2 to TRBJ2-3; 7 bases align to TRBD1. CDR1 is SGHAT and CDR2 is FQNNGV in the germline V gene. The CDR3 has 14 amino acids. V lost 5 bases, J lost 5 bases, and 7 bases stayed unmatched. The CDR3, as DNA: TGTGCCAGCAGCGGGCGGACAGGCGGAGATACGCAGTATTTT. Encoded protein: CASSGRTGGDTQYF.

This clonotype was counted many times. The CDR3 DNA reads TGCAGCGTTGAAGGTCCGGGAATGACAGATACGCAGTATTTT. Translating gives CSVEGPGMTDTQYF. The chain links TRBV29-1 to TRBJ2-3, with a possible D match to TRBD2 (5 bases). With 1 base removed from V and 3 bases from J, the gap between germline ends came to 11 bases. This CDR3 spans 14 amino acids. Germline values: CDR1 SQVTM, CDR2 ANQGSEA.

Details on this clonotype: Since a much larger clone is just one base distant, this may be a read error. V gene TRBV20-1 combines with J gene TRBJ2-5; no clear D gene. Germline V gives CDR1 DFQATT, CDR2 SNEGSKA (reference sequence). There are 12 residues in the CDR3. This chain's CDR3 is CNATALQETQYF. In nucleotides, the CDR3 is TGCAATGCTACAGCCCTCCAAGAGACCCAGTACTTC.

V usage is TRBV7-8 and J usage is TRBJ2-1, with 9 bases aligning to TRBD2. The CDR3 spans 21 residues. Per the germline V gene, CDR1 is SGHVS and CDR2 is FQNEAQ. After removal of 4 bases from V and 7 bases from J, the junction contained 26 bases not matched to a gene. In nucleotides, the CDR3 is TGTGCCAGCAGCTCTCCCCCCCTTGATCCGGGACTAGCAGGAGGTGGGAATGAGCAGTTCTTC. It translates to CASSSPPLDPGLAGGGNEQFF. Based on the CDR3 plus reference TRBV7-8 and TRBJ2-1, the full variable domain is GAGVSQSPRYKVAKRGQDVALRCDPISGHVSLFWYQQALGQGPEFLTYFQNEAQLDKSGLPSDRFFAERPEGSVSTLKIQRTQQEDSAVYLCASSSPPLDPGLAGGGNEQFFGPGTRLTVL.

The J gene is TRBJ2-7, the V gene TRBV4-1; D unclear. Trimming removed 0 bases at V and 4 bases at J, with 10 bases between. The CDR3 is made up of 14 amino acids. Per germline, CDR1 MGHRA and CDR2 YSYEKL. CDR3 region: CASSQDDTDYEQYF. The DNA for the CDR3 is TGCGCCAGCAGCCAAGATGATACGGATTACGAGCAGTACTTC.

This clonotype was detected ten times or more. V gene TRBV6-2 or TRBV6-3 combines with J gene TRBJ2-3; 9 nucleotides align to TRBD2. From germline, CDR1 is MNHEY and CDR2 SVGEGT. The V gene end was trimmed by 6 bases and the J gene end by 3 bases; junction bases not matched to a gene: 16. The length of the CDR3 is 18 residues. Here the CDR3 reads CASSPIPDLAGLTDTQYF. The CDR3 DNA follows: TGTGCCAGCAGCCCCATCCCCGATCTAGCGGGATTAACAGATACGCAGTATTTT.

In regard to this clonotype: Given a much more abundant clone one base away, this may be a read error. V usage is TRBV4-2 and J usage is TRBJ2-5; no reliable D call. Germline CDR1 reads LGHNA; CDR2 reads YNFKEQ. CDR3 length: 14 residues. CDR3 sequence: CARSQGSGPETQYF. CDR3 in DNA: TGTGCCAGAAGCCAAGGGTCGGGTCCAGAGACCCAGTACTTC.

Points on this clonotype: This could be a read error, since a much larger clone is one nucleotide away. V gene TRBV28 combines with J gene TRBJ2-5, with 8 bases matching TRBD1. Germline values: CDR1 MDHEN, CDR2 SYDVKM. J was trimmed by 3 bases and V by 5 bases; bases with no gene match: 8. The CDR3 spans 15 residues. In DNA, the CDR3 is TGTGCCAGCAGTGGGTCAGGGGGCCTTGAAGAGACCCAGTACTTC. This translates into CASSGSGGLEETQYF.

A remark on this clonotype: Since no conserved phenylalanine or tryptophan closes the CDR3, a read error is the likely cause. This chain connects TRBV10-2 to TRBJ1-6, with D possibly TRBD1 on 5 matching bases. The ends were cut back, 4 bases at V and 8 bases at J, with 15 bases in the middle. Germline V gives CDR1 WSHSY, CDR2 SAAADI. The CDR3 has 15 residues. The CDR3 loop reads CASSVQGGTDSPLHI. The CDR3 DNA follows: TGCGCCAGCAGTGTTCAGGGCGGGACGGATTCACCCCTCCACATT.

This chain joins TRBV11-2 and TRBJ2-4, with D uncertain. Looked up from germline, CDR1 is SGHAT and CDR2 is FQNNGV. Trimming removed 8 bases from V and 3 bases from J, with 20 bases in between. The CDR3 extends over 16 amino acids. The DNA of the CDR3 is TGTGCCAGCGGCCAGGCTCAGATCTTAAGCAAAAACATTCAGTACTTC. Encoded protein: CASGQAQILSKNIQYF.

V is TRBV24-1 and J is TRBJ1-1, with 10 bases aligning to TRBD1. The CDR3 runs 12 residues. Germline CDR1 reads KGHDR; CDR2 reads SFDVKD. Trimming removed 9 bases from V and 10 bases from J; junction bases left unmatched: 7. The CDR3 DNA reads as TGTGCCACCGAAGGGACAGGGGAAAGAGCTTTCTTT. Translating it yields CATEGTGERAFF.

About this clonotype: The germline gene is not matched at one end of the junction; a read error may be the cause. This chain links TRBV6-1 with TRBJ2-4, with D possibly matching TRBD2 (5 bases). The germline CDR1 and CDR2 sequences are MNHNS and SASEGT. The CDR3 runs to 13 residues. The CDR3 here is CPSNVRVGNIQYF. In DNA form, the CDR3 reads TGTCCCAGCAATGTGAGGGTCGGAAACATTCAGTATTTC.

Note on this clonotype: A much larger clone is a single base away; this may be a read error. The chain uses TRBV29-1 and TRBJ2-4, with D perhaps assigned TRBD1 or TRBD2 (5 bases each). Germline V CDR1 and CDR2: SQVTM, ANQGSEA. CDR3 size: 16 residues. The CDR3 loop is CTVGLGPQWPKNIQYF. As DNA, the CDR3 is TGCACCGTGGGTCTGGGACCCCAATGGCCCAAAAACATTCAGTACTTC. Using reference TRBV29-1 and TRBJ2-4 for the parts outside the CDR3, the full variable domain is SAVISQKPSRDICQRGTSLTIQCQVDSQVTMMFWYRQQPGQSLTLIATANQGSEATYESGFVIDKFPISRPNLTFSTLTVSNMSPEDSSIYLCTVGLGPQWPKNIQYFGAGTRLSVL.

In its sample, this clonotype was seen many times. V usage is TRBV20-1 and J usage is TRBJ1-6; D ambiguous. The length of the CDR3 is 14 residues. Per germline, CDR1 DFQATT and CDR2 SNEGSKA (reference sequence). Trimming pared 0 bases from V and 5 bases from J, leaving 8 bases between. The CDR3 bases are TGCAGTGCTAGAGACATGAAAAATAATTCACCCCTCCACTTT. Its translation: CSARDMKNNSPLHF.

A remark on this clonotype: Here the CDR3 omits its conserved ending phenylalanine or tryptophan, so a read error is the likely source. No DNA is shown, since the ends of the CDR3 on it are uncertain; the CDR3 is the one TCRdb lists. The chain has TRBV11-3 and TRBJ2-1; no check of the table's D call, TRBD2, against the DNA was made. Inclusive of both ends, the CDR3 amounts to 17 amino acids. Germline V gene sequence: CDR1 SGHNT, CDR2 YENEEA. This CDR3 is CASSSGLAGGPYNEQLL.